One sample yielded the 20 T cell receptor beta chains listed below, sequenced in a study of monozygotic twins with inflammatory bowel disease. From the 5' RACE reads, TCRdb lists one entry per CDR3 protein and no DNA. The listing contains hundreds of thousands of distinct CDR3 sequences. Sequencing input: blood. These receptors were obtained from a human donor with ulcerative colitis or Crohn's disease, or a healthy co-twin of an affected twin (not recorded which).

The CDR3 reads CASSQDVIGETQYF. The chain joins TRBV4-3 to TRBJ2-5. The CDR3 length is 14 residues. Germline V gene sequence: CDR1 LGHNA, CDR2 YSLEER.

The chain is built from TRBV29-1 and TRBJ2-5; the D call of TRBD2 rests on TCRdb alone, since no DNA is present to check it. The CDR3 sequence is 13 residues long. Germline V CDR1 and CDR2: SQVTM, ANQGSEA. The CDR3 loop reads CSVGTSAQETQYF. Based on the CDR3 plus reference TRBV29-1 and TRBJ2-5, the full variable domain is SAVISQKPSRDICQRGTSLTIQCQVDSQVTMMFWYRQQPGQSLTLIATANQGSEATYESGFVIDKFPISRPNLTFSTLTVSNMSPEDSSIYLCSVGTSAQETQYFGPGTRLLVL.

The CDR3 loop reads CASSLYGTGELFF. The chain is built from TRBV7-9 and TRBJ2-2. The CDR3 loop spans 13 amino acids. CDR1 and CDR2 (germline): SEHNR, FQNEAQ (reference sequence).

V is TRBV12-3 or TRBV12-4 and J is TRBJ2-4; the TRBD2 assignment by TCRdb is unverifiable without DNA. The CDR3 has 15 amino acids. The CDR3 is CASTLGLAGANIQYF.

V and J are TRBV5-4 and TRBJ2-3; TCRdb's D call, TRBD1, is unchecked because there is no DNA. The CDR3 runs 16 residues. Germline V gives CDR1 SGHNT, CDR2 YYREEE (reference sequence). The CDR3 sequence is CASSLTGTGDYDTQYF.

V usage is TRBV12-3 or TRBV12-4 and J usage is TRBJ2-7. The CDR3 consists of 15 residues. The chain's CDR3 is CASSSTGSTPYEQYF.

The chain has TRBV4-1 and TRBJ1-4. Germline V gene lookup returns CDR1 MGHRA and CDR2 YSYEKL. The CDR3 extends over 13 amino acids. The CDR3 here is CASSLRRNEKLFF.

The chain joins TRBV5-8 to TRBJ2-1; the TRBD1 assignment by TCRdb is unverifiable without DNA. The germline gives CDR1 SGHTS, CDR2 YDEGEE. The CDR3 sequence is 14 residues long. CDR3 region: CASTGEAGYNEQFF.

The CDR3 is CASRNDVASSYEQYF. The V gene is TRBV5-1, the J gene TRBJ2-7. The CDR3 runs to 15 residues. CDR1 is SGHRS, CDR2 YFSETQ, per germline. Full variable domain (outside the CDR3, taken from reference TRBV5-1 and TRBJ2-7): KAGVTQTPRYLIKTRGQQVTLSCSPISGHRSVSWYQQTPGQGLQFLFEYFSETQRNKGNFPGRFSGRQFSNSRSEMNVSTLELGDSALYLCASRNDVASSYEQYFGPGTRLTVT.

The chain recombines TRBV20-1 with TRBJ2-5; TCRdb's D call of TRBD1 is untestable without DNA. Germline CDR1 reads DFQATT; CDR2 reads SNEGSKA (reference sequence). The CDR3 covers 13 residues. The CDR3 spells CSARLTGRETQYF.

The chain joins TRBV28 to TRBJ1-5; TCRdb's D call, TRBD1, is unchecked because there is no DNA. The CDR3 has 17 residues. CDR1 MDHEN and CDR2 SYDVKM come from the germline V gene. CDR3 protein: CASLSRGKGAGNQPQHF.

The V call is TRBV7-2, the J call TRBJ1-3; TCRdb outputs TRBD1, but without DNA this stays unchecked. Germline V gene lookup returns CDR1 SGHTA and CDR2 FQGNSA. The CDR3 spans 15 residues. The CDR3 here is CASSPGSNSGNTIYF.

The chain links TRBV7-9 to TRBJ2-3. Germline V gives CDR1 SEHNR, CDR2 FQNEAQ (reference sequence). This CDR3 has 13 amino acids. CDR3 protein: CASSFDHGDTQYF.

The chain combines TRBV10-3 with TRBJ2-5. Germline CDR1 reads ENHRY; CDR2 reads SYGVKD. CDR3 size: 15 residues. CDR3 in amino acids: CAISESDRDQETQYF.

CDR3 loop: CASSSGTAPYGYTF. This chain links TRBV7-8 with TRBJ1-2; TCRdb picks TRBD1, but there is no DNA to check that call. CDR1 is SGHVS, CDR2 FQNEAQ, per germline. This CDR3 has 14 residues.

The V call is TRBV6-6, the J call TRBJ2-7; TCRdb calls TRBD1, which cannot be checked without DNA. CDR1 is MNHNY and CDR2 is SVGAGI in the germline V gene (reference sequence). The CDR3 length is 13 residues. CDR3 region: CASSAGTAYEQYF.

The chain employs TRBV11-1 and TRBJ2-1; as DNA is missing, the TRBD2 call by TCRdb cannot be tested. This CDR3 is 19 amino acids long. CDR1 SGHAT and CDR2 FQDESV come from the germline V gene (reference sequence). CDR3: CASSLATSANPSSYNEQFF.

The chain has TRBV19 and TRBJ2-2; as DNA is missing, the TRBD1 call by TCRdb cannot be tested. From germline, CDR1 is LNHDA and CDR2 SQIVND (reference sequence). This CDR3 contains 15 residues. CDR3 in amino acids: CASRQGQQDTGELFF.

The chain joins TRBV5-1 to TRBJ2-7; TCRdb designates TRBD1, a call that cannot be tested without DNA. The CDR3 has 15 amino acids. CDR1 and CDR2 (germline): SGHRS, YFSETQ. The CDR3 sequence is CASSSTGPRGAEQYF.

The rearrangement links TRBV6-1 to TRBJ2-3; there is no DNA to check the TCRdb D call of TRBD1. CDR1 MNHNS and CDR2 SASEGT come from the germline V gene. CDR3 length: 15 amino acids. The CDR3 loop reads CASSELRGRTDTQYF.